This is a list of T cell receptor beta chains from one sample in a study of CD8 T cells in Susac syndrome. TCRdb fed the immunoSEQ multiplex PCR reads into MiXCR, producing one record per CDR3 protein. The repertoire holds under 200,000 distinct CDR3 sequences, with around 94% as singletons. Specimen: CD4+ T cells from PBMCs. The receptors derive from a human donor with Susac syndrome. The CDR3 runs from the conserved cysteine through the conserved F or W. Each record gives: D gene, clone size, J gene, CDR3 length, V gene, CDR3 protein, CDR3 DNA. A D gene is named only where the DNA matches it firmly. Not all rows give a size; the values are once, few, many and, for expanded clones, a class.

D: NA; size: NA; J: TRBJ2-3; length: 14; V: TRBV20-1; CDR3: CSAPGKAATDTQYF; DNA: TGCAGTGCCCCTGGGAAAGCGGCCACAGATACGCAGTATTTT
D: NA; size: NA; J: TRBJ2-4; length: 12; V: TRBV20-1; CDR3: CSARGTRDIQYF; DNA: TGCAGTGCTAGGGGCACACGGGACATTCAGTACTTC
D: NA; size: NA; J: TRBJ2-5; length: 14; V: TRBV29-1; CDR3: CSVDVPGEIETQYF; DNA: TGCAGCGTTGATGTGCCAGGGGAGATCGAGACCCAGTACTTC
D: TRBD2; size: few; J: TRBJ2-5; length: 15; V: TRBV25-1; CDR3: CASSLGLAGQETQYF; DNA: TGTGCCAGCAGTCTCGGACTAGCGGGCCAAGAGACCCAGTACTTC
D: NA; size: NA; J: TRBJ1-3; length: 12; V: TRBV6-2/TRBV6-3; CDR3: CASSKTGNTIYF; DNA: TGTGCCAGCAGTAAGACAGGAAACACCATATATTTT
D: NA; size: NA; J: TRBJ1-2; length: 13; V: TRBV14; CDR3: CASSDSPNYGYTF; DNA: TGTGCCAGCTCAGACAGCCCTAACTATGGCTACACCTTC
D: NA; size: NA; J: TRBJ2-1; length: 10; V: TRBV9; CDR3: CASSGDPQFF; DNA: TGTGCCAGCAGCGGGGACCCTCAGTTCTTC
D: TRBD2; size: NA; J: TRBJ2-1; length: 15; V: TRBV2; CDR3: CASSEGTRLDNEQFF; DNA: TGTGCCAGCAGTGAAGGGACTAGGCTCGACAATGAGCAGTTCTTC
D: NA; size: NA; J: TRBJ1-1; length: 15; V: TRBV15; CDR3: CATSRGGSMNTEAFF; DNA: TGTGCCACCAGCAGAGGAGGCAGTATGAACACTGAAGCTTTCTTT
D: NA; size: NA; J: TRBJ2-2; length: 14; V: TRBV29-1; CDR3: CSATGQWNTGELFF; DNA: TGCAGCGCCACGGGACAATGGAACACCGGGGAGCTGTTTTTT
D: NA; size: once; J: TRBJ1-1; length: 10; V: TRBV3-1; CDR3: CASSQEPPFF; DNA: TGTGCCAGCAGCCAAGAACCCCCTTTCTTT